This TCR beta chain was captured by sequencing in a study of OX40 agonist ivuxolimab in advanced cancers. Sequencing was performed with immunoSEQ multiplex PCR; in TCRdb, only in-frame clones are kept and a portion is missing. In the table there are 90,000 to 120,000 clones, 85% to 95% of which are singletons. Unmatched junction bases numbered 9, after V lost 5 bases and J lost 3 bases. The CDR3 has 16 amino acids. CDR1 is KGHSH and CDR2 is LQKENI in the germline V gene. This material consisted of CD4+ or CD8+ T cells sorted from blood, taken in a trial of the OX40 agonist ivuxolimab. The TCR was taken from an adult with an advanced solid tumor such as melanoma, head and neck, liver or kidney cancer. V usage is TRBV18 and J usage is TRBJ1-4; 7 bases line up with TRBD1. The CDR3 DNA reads TGTGCCAGCTCATCTTCTACAGGGGCGGCTAATGAAAAACTGTTTTTT. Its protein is CASSSSTGAANEKLFF.